This is a list of T cell receptor beta chains from one sample in a study of early T cells in non-severe SARS-CoV-2 infection. TCRdb recomputed calls from the 5' RACE reads with MiXCR, one row per CDR3 protein. The sample lists 85,000 to 100,000 distinct CDR3 sequences, around 16% occurring once. The specimen comprised whole blood, sampled at baseline. The origin of the receptors is an adult who was a healthcare worker with PCR-confirmed SARS-CoV-2 infection or an uninfected control (not recorded which). The CDR3 runs from the conserved cysteine through the conserved F or W. Each record gives: J gene, clone size, D gene, CDR3 length, V gene, CDR3 DNA, CDR3 protein. D genes are given only for firm matches. Size tells how often a clone was seen (once, few, many) or the class of an expanded clone, and some rows leave it out.

j_call: TRBJ2-3; clone_size: few; d_call: -; cdr3_length: 14; v_call: TRBV4-2; cdr3_nt: TGTGCCAGCAGCCAAGCTCGGAGCACAGATACGCAGTATTTT; cdr3_aa: CASSQARSTDTQYF
j_call: TRBJ1-6; clone_size: -; d_call: -; cdr3_length: 13; v_call: TRBV10-3; cdr3_nt: TGTGCCATCTCCGGGACACTTAATTCACCCCTCCACTTT; cdr3_aa: CAISGTLNSPLHF
j_call: TRBJ1-3; clone_size: -; d_call: -; cdr3_length: 15; v_call: TRBV30; cdr3_nt: TGTGCCTGGAGCACGGGAACCGCTTCTGGAAACACCATATATTTT; cdr3_aa: CAWSTGTASGNTIYF
j_call: TRBJ2-1; clone_size: -; d_call: -; cdr3_length: 14; v_call: TRBV4-2; cdr3_nt: TGTGCCAGCAGCCAAGGGACCCTAAACAATGAGCAGTTCTTC; cdr3_aa: CASSQGTLNNEQFF
j_call: TRBJ2-3; clone_size: -; d_call: -; cdr3_length: 14; v_call: TRBV11-2; cdr3_nt: TGTGCCAGCAGCACCGGACAACGCACAGATACGCAGTATTTT; cdr3_aa: CASSTGQRTDTQYF
j_call: TRBJ2-2; clone_size: -; d_call: TRBD1; cdr3_length: 15; v_call: TRBV28; cdr3_nt: TGTGCCAGCAGTTTCTCGGGACAGGGGACCGGGGAGCTGTTTTTT; cdr3_aa: CASSFSGQGTGELFF
j_call: TRBJ2-2; clone_size: many; d_call: TRBD2; cdr3_length: 15; v_call: TRBV7-3; cdr3_nt: TGTGCCAGCAGCCCGGGACTAGCGGGACCCGGGGAGCTGTTTTTT; cdr3_aa: CASSPGLAGPGELFF
j_call: TRBJ1-1; clone_size: -; d_call: -; cdr3_length: 13; v_call: TRBV12-3/TRBV12-4; cdr3_nt: TGTGCCAGCAGTTACCGAAGAGGCTGGGGAGCTTTCTTT; cdr3_aa: CASSYRRGWGAFF
j_call: TRBJ1-5; clone_size: -; d_call: -; cdr3_length: 16; v_call: TRBV4-1; cdr3_nt: TGCGCCAGCAGCCAAGAGTTACAGAATAAAAATCAGCCCCAGCATTTT; cdr3_aa: CASSQELQNKNQPQHF
j_call: TRBJ2-7; clone_size: -; d_call: -; cdr3_length: 13; v_call: TRBV7-7; cdr3_nt: TGTGCCAGCAGCTTAGCACAGGAGTCCGAGCAGTACTTC; cdr3_aa: CASSLAQESEQYF
j_call: TRBJ2-7; clone_size: few; d_call: TRBD1; cdr3_length: 15; v_call: TRBV11-2; cdr3_nt: TGTGCCAGCAGCCTAGTGGACAGGCCTTACTACGAGCAGTACTTC; cdr3_aa: CASSLVDRPYYEQYF
j_call: TRBJ1-2; clone_size: -; d_call: -; cdr3_length: 12; v_call: TRBV18; cdr3_nt: TGTGCCAGCTCACCACTAGGCGATGGCTACACCTTC; cdr3_aa: CASSPLGDGYTF
j_call: TRBJ1-4; clone_size: few; d_call: -; cdr3_length: 13; v_call: TRBV6-5; cdr3_nt: TGTGCCAGCAGTAACGCTCAGGGGTTGAAACTGTTTTTT; cdr3_aa: CASSNAQGLKLFF
j_call: TRBJ1-2; clone_size: -; d_call: -; cdr3_length: 12; v_call: TRBV6-6; cdr3_nt: TGTGCCAGCAGTACACCAGGGTATGGCTACACCTTC; cdr3_aa: CASSTPGYGYTF
j_call: TRBJ2-7; clone_size: -; d_call: TRBD2; cdr3_length: 18; v_call: TRBV9; cdr3_nt: TGTGCCAGCAGCGTAGTAGGGAGGGCACTTGAGAGCTCCTACGAGCAGTACTTC; cdr3_aa: CASSVVGRALESSYEQYF
j_call: TRBJ2-3; clone_size: many; d_call: -; cdr3_length: 14; v_call: TRBV19; cdr3_nt: TGTGCCAGTAGTATAGAAGGGGGCACAGATACGCAGTATTTT; cdr3_aa: CASSIEGGTDTQYF
j_call: TRBJ2-3; clone_size: -; d_call: -; cdr3_length: 11; v_call: TRBV11-2; cdr3_nt: TGTGCCAGCATCCGTGGGGAGACGCAGTATTTT; cdr3_aa: CASIRGETQYF
j_call: TRBJ2-3; clone_size: few; d_call: -; cdr3_length: 13; v_call: TRBV6-2/TRBV6-3; cdr3_nt: TGTGCCAGCAGTCGGCTTATGGCAGATACGCAGTATTTT; cdr3_aa: CASSRLMADTQYF
j_call: TRBJ2-5; clone_size: -; d_call: TRBD1; cdr3_length: 15; v_call: TRBV11-2; cdr3_nt: TGTGCCAGCAGCCGAGGACAGGGTAGGGAAGAGACCCAGTACTTC; cdr3_aa: CASSRGQGREETQYF
j_call: TRBJ2-3; clone_size: -; d_call: -; cdr3_length: 13; v_call: TRBV2; cdr3_nt: TGTGCCAGCAGTGACAGGATCGGAGATACGCAGTATTTT; cdr3_aa: CASSDRIGDTQYF
j_call: TRBJ2-3; clone_size: few; d_call: TRBD2; cdr3_length: 16; v_call: TRBV20-1; cdr3_nt: TGCAGTGCTAGAGACCGGACTAGCGGGAGGACAGATACGCAGTATTTT; cdr3_aa: CSARDRTSGRTDTQYF
j_call: TRBJ2-4; clone_size: many; d_call: TRBD2; cdr3_length: 15; v_call: TRBV20-1; cdr3_nt: TGCAGTGCTAGCAGCGGGGGTGGGAGCAAAAACATTCAGTACTTC; cdr3_aa: CSASSGGGSKNIQYF
j_call: TRBJ2-1; clone_size: few; d_call: -; cdr3_length: 13; v_call: TRBV29-1; cdr3_nt: TGCAGCCTGACAGGGGCGGGGGGGAATGAGCAGTTCTTC; cdr3_aa: CSLTGAGGNEQFF
j_call: TRBJ2-3; clone_size: -; d_call: -; cdr3_length: 15; v_call: TRBV11-2; cdr3_nt: TGTGCCAGCAGCCCCAGTTTAGGGGCCACAGATACGCAGTATTTT; cdr3_aa: CASSPSLGATDTQYF
j_call: TRBJ2-7; clone_size: -; d_call: -; cdr3_length: 14; v_call: TRBV7-9; cdr3_nt: TGTGCCAGCAACCCTATTGGGTCGACCTACGAGCAGTACTTC; cdr3_aa: CASNPIGSTYEQYF
j_call: TRBJ2-3; clone_size: many; d_call: -; cdr3_length: 14; v_call: TRBV28; cdr3_nt: TGTGCCAGCAGTTATGGAGGGGCAACAGATACGCAGTATTTT; cdr3_aa: CASSYGGATDTQYF
j_call: TRBJ2-3; clone_size: -; d_call: -; cdr3_length: 15; v_call: TRBV11-2; cdr3_nt: TGTGCCAGCAGCTTAGCAGGCCGAAGCACAGATACGCAGTATTTT; cdr3_aa: CASSLAGRSTDTQYF
j_call: TRBJ2-1; clone_size: few; d_call: -; cdr3_length: 16; v_call: TRBV24-1; cdr3_nt: TGTGCCACCAGTGACCCCAGGGGTAAGGGGGACAATGAGCAGTTCTTC; cdr3_aa: CATSDPRGKGDNEQFF
j_call: TRBJ2-3; clone_size: many; d_call: -; cdr3_length: 14; v_call: TRBV14; cdr3_nt: TGTGCCAGCAGCCAAGACAGGGGAATGAGCCGGTCGTATTTT; cdr3_aa: CASSQDRGMSRSYF
j_call: TRBJ2-7; clone_size: few; d_call: TRBD2; cdr3_length: 14; v_call: TRBV7-9; cdr3_nt: TGTGCCAGCAGCTTGGGGACTAACCCCTACGAGCAGTACTTC; cdr3_aa: CASSLGTNPYEQYF
j_call: TRBJ1-1; clone_size: -; d_call: -; cdr3_length: 11; v_call: TRBV6-1; cdr3_nt: TGTGCCAGCAGTGAAGTCTCTGAAGCTTTCTTT; cdr3_aa: CASSEVSEAFF
j_call: TRBJ2-3; clone_size: few; d_call: -; cdr3_length: 14; v_call: TRBV7-2; cdr3_nt: TGTGCCAGCAGCTTAGATTGGGGGGCTGATACGCAGTATTTT; cdr3_aa: CASSLDWGADTQYF
j_call: TRBJ2-1; clone_size: few; d_call: TRBD1; cdr3_length: 16; v_call: TRBV5-1; cdr3_nt: TGCGCCAGCAGCCCCAGGGGACAGGGGGCTTACAATGAGCAGTTCTTC; cdr3_aa: CASSPRGQGAYNEQFF
j_call: TRBJ2-1; clone_size: few; d_call: -; cdr3_length: 17; v_call: TRBV28; cdr3_nt: TGTGCCAGCAGTGGTCGACTCGGACAGCCCACCTACAATGAGCAGTTCTTC; cdr3_aa: CASSGRLGQPTYNEQFF
j_call: TRBJ1-1; clone_size: few; d_call: -; cdr3_length: 13; v_call: TRBV5-1; cdr3_nt: TGCGCCAGCAGCTTGGGGGAGAACACTGAAGCTTTCTTT; cdr3_aa: CASSLGENTEAFF
j_call: TRBJ2-1; clone_size: few; d_call: TRBD2; cdr3_length: 16; v_call: TRBV7-2; cdr3_nt: TGTGCCAGCAGCTCCCAACCGGGACTAGCGATTAATGAGCAGTTCTTC; cdr3_aa: CASSSQPGLAINEQFF
j_call: TRBJ2-7; clone_size: many; d_call: -; cdr3_length: 13; v_call: TRBV20-1; cdr3_nt: TGCAGTGCGCCCTCGGGCGGCAACTACGAACAGTACTTC; cdr3_aa: CSAPSGGNYEQYF
j_call: TRBJ1-5; clone_size: many; d_call: -; cdr3_length: 15; v_call: TRBV7-8; cdr3_nt: TGTGCCAGCAGCTCTGGCAGTTATAGCAATCAGCCCCAGCATTTT; cdr3_aa: CASSSGSYSNQPQHF
j_call: TRBJ2-7; clone_size: many; d_call: -; cdr3_length: 11; v_call: TRBV24-1; cdr3_nt: TGTGCCACCAGTGGCAATTACGAGCAGTACTTC; cdr3_aa: CATSGNYEQYF
j_call: TRBJ2-3; clone_size: -; d_call: -; cdr3_length: 15; v_call: TRBV7-2; cdr3_nt: TGTGCCAGCAGCCCTCAAGGGGCGCCTACAGATACGCAGTATTTT; cdr3_aa: CASSPQGAPTDTQYF
j_call: TRBJ1-1; clone_size: few; d_call: TRBD1; cdr3_length: 14; v_call: TRBV5-1; cdr3_nt: TGCGCCAGCAGCTTGACAGGGGAGGACACTGAAGCTTTCTTT; cdr3_aa: CASSLTGEDTEAFF
j_call: TRBJ2-1; clone_size: -; d_call: TRBD2; cdr3_length: 15; v_call: TRBV20-1; cdr3_nt: TGCAGTGCTTCTCTAACCTTAGCGGGAAGCGTTGAGCAGTTCTTC; cdr3_aa: CSASLTLAGSVEQFF
j_call: TRBJ2-1; clone_size: -; d_call: TRBD2; cdr3_length: 16; v_call: TRBV7-2; cdr3_nt: TGTGCCAGCATCTTAGGAGGCGGGAGGTCTTACAATGAGCAGTTCTTC; cdr3_aa: CASILGGGRSYNEQFF
j_call: TRBJ1-5; clone_size: -; d_call: -; cdr3_length: 12; v_call: TRBV7-9; cdr3_nt: TGTGCCAGCAGCTTTCACTCCGAGCCCCAGCATTTT; cdr3_aa: CASSFHSEPQHF
j_call: TRBJ1-1; clone_size: -; d_call: -; cdr3_length: 12; v_call: TRBV5-1; cdr3_nt: TGCGCCAGCAGACAAGGGAACACTGAAGCTTTCTTT; cdr3_aa: CASRQGNTEAFF
j_call: TRBJ2-3; clone_size: few; d_call: TRBD2; cdr3_length: 15; v_call: TRBV5-4; cdr3_nt: TGTGCCAGCAGCTTCGGCGGGAGGGGAACAGATACGCAGTATTTT; cdr3_aa: CASSFGGRGTDTQYF
j_call: TRBJ2-7; clone_size: few; d_call: TRBD2; cdr3_length: 16; v_call: TRBV3-1; cdr3_nt: TGTGCCAGCAGCCAAGATGAGACGGGAGGAACCCACGAGCAGTACTTC; cdr3_aa: CASSQDETGGTHEQYF
j_call: TRBJ2-3; clone_size: -; d_call: TRBD2; cdr3_length: 14; v_call: TRBV20-1; cdr3_nt: TGCAGTGCTAGATCTCAGCGGGAATGGGATACGCAGTATTTT; cdr3_aa: CSARSQREWDTQYF